This TCR beta chain was retrieved from a study of cytomegalovirus exposure and HLA in healthy donors. Study-wide background: Most donors, approximately 82% of approximately 400 genotyped, fell in the Caucasian-associated ancestry cluster.

Notes on this clone: Its cognate antigen is unknown.

There are 16 residues in the CDR3. Germline values: CDR1 SGHTA, CDR2 FQGNSA. Deletions cut 4 bases from V and 2 bases from J, with 16 bases between. Findings and limits, study-wide: Specific recognition of CMV antigens was confirmed in vitro for a few chains (all CMV-associated). Researchers reported in a later analysis that a missense DCLRE1C variant was tied to TCR beta V- and J-gene trimming.

PCR employed 60 Vbeta and 13 Jbeta primers. Sequencing used immunoSEQ multiplex PCR; TCRdb keeps in-frame clones, though not all of them. The table lists under 200,000 clones, 70% to 80% of them singletons. While unrecorded immune exposures were likely, the donors were nominally healthy when sampled. The TCR originated in a man between 25 and 39 years old in good health and CMV-seronegative. The J gene is TRBJ2-3, the V gene TRBV7-2; TRBD2 might be the D (6 bases). Sequencing was done on a sample of PBMCs. The CDR3: CASSWLAGTVTDTQYF. Written as DNA, the CDR3 is TGTGCCAGCAGCTGGTTGGCGGGAACGGTCACAGATACGCAGTATTTT.